A single sample is the source of the 11 T cell receptor beta chains below, sequenced in a study of T cells in placental villitis. Findings and caveats of the study: Villitis of unknown etiology placentae had higher clonality than controls, median about 0.05 versus 0.006.

The immunoSEQ assay was v4. The method was immunoSEQ multiplex PCR; TCRdb's version includes in-frame clones alone and lacks a portion of them. The sample consists of 2,000 to 2,500 clones, approximately 86% of them appearing once. Their recognized antigens are unknown. Sequencing was done on a sample of placental tissue containing maternal and fetal cells. The receptor source for this set is a human patient with villitis of unknown etiology; the placental T cells may come from both mother and fetus.

The chain carries TRBV7-9 and TRBJ1-4, with 7 bases identical to TRBD1. In germline, CDR1 is SEHNR, CDR2 FQNEAQ (reference sequence). The CDR3 loop spans 16 amino acids. The V gene end was trimmed by 0 bases and the J gene end by 4 bases; junction bases not matched to a gene: 5. CDR3 in DNA: TGTGCCAGCAGCTTAGCGGGGGACAGCCTTAATGAAAAACTGTTTTTT. Its translation: CASSLAGDSLNEKLFF.

The chain combines TRBV6-4 with TRBJ2-1, with D possibly being TRBD1 (5 bases). Between the trimmed V and J ends, which lost 0 bases and 10 bases, there was a span of 10 bases. Germline V CDR1 and CDR2: MRHNA, SNTAGT. This CDR3 comprises 13 residues. The CDR3 is CASSDSSAGEQFF. In DNA, the CDR3 is TGTGCCAGCAGTGACTCGTCAGCAGGGGAGCAGTTCTTC.

The chain links TRBV24-1 to TRBJ2-7; D unclear. CDR3 length: 11 amino acids. Germline-derived CDR1 and CDR2 are KGHDR and SFDVKD. V lost 1 base and J 4 bases, leaving 1 base between the germline ends. The CDR3 DNA follows: TGTGCCACCAGTGATTTTTACGAGCAGTACTTC. Its translation is CATSDFYEQYF.

The genes are TRBV5-5 and TRBJ2-7; 11 bases are a match to TRBD2. Trimming cost V 0 bases and J 1 base; bases outside gene matches: 0. Germline CDR1 is SGHKS and CDR2 is YYEKEE (reference sequence). This CDR3 is built from 15 residues. The DNA for the CDR3 is TGTGCCAGCAGCTTGGTAGCGGGAGGGTCCTACGAGCAGTACTTC. It yields the protein CASSLVAGGSYEQYF.

The chain couples TRBV27 to TRBJ1-2; no firm D call. Germline loops: CDR1 MNHEY, CDR2 SMNVEV (reference sequence). V lost 3 bases, J lost 12 bases, and 14 bases lay in between. The CDR3 is 12 amino acids. CDR3 nucleotides: TGTGCCAGCAGTTTTTCGCGGTTCCACGACACCTTC. Translating it yields CASSFSRFHDTF.

CDR3: CASSLLRAGEISYEQYF. The CDR3 coding sequence is TGTGCCAGCAGCTTGTTGAGGGCAGGCGAAATATCCTACGAGCAGTACTTC. The chain couples TRBV5-6 to TRBJ2-7; D perhaps matches TRBD2 (5 bases). The CDR3 is 17 amino acids. Germline V gives CDR1 SGHDT, CDR2 YYEEEE. Trimming pared 1 base from V and 1 base from J, leaving 18 bases between.

The chain uses TRBV6-6 and TRBJ1-5; TRBD1 agrees at 9 bases. Trimming at V came to 6 bases and at J to 2 bases, leaving 8 bases not matched to a gene. CDR3 size: 16 residues. Germline loops: CDR1 MNHNY, CDR2 SVGAGI (reference sequence). The CDR3 loop reads CASSTRTGVRNQPQHF. The CDR3 DNA reads TGTGCCAGCAGCACCCGGACAGGGGTCCGCAATCAGCCCCAGCATTTT.

The chain links TRBV7-3 to TRBJ2-1, with 8 bases identical to TRBD2. CDR3 length: 15 amino acids. Germline V gene sequence: CDR1 SGHTA, CDR2 FQGTGA. V trimming: 3 bases; J trimming: 2 bases; junction bases outside the gene matches: 3. CDR3 bases: TGTGCCAGCAGCTTGGGACTAGTGGCCTACAATGAGCAGTTCTTC. This codes for CASSLGLVAYNEQFF.

This clone was recorded only once. This chain uses TRBV9 with TRBJ2-7; a weak D match, TRBD2 (5 bases). The CDR3 is 14 amino acids. V was cut by 1 base and J by 3 bases, with 11 bases left in between. Germline CDR1 is SGDLS and CDR2 is YYNGEE. The CDR3 region has the DNA TGTGCCAGCAGCGTAAAAAGGGAGCACTACGAGCAGTACTTC. Protein sequence: CASSVKREHYEQYF.

Here the CDR3 DNA reads TGCAGTGCTAGTGTCACTAGCGGGACGGTGGATGAGCAGTTCTTC. Translating gives CSASVTSGTVDEQFF. The rearrangement uses TRBV20-1 and TRBJ2-1; 10 positions agree with TRBD2. The CDR3 contains 15 residues. The germline V gene has CDR1 DFQATT and CDR2 SNEGSKA (reference sequence). The trim removed 3 bases at V and 8 bases at J, leaving 10 bases unmatched.

This chain joins TRBV10-2 and TRBJ2-5; 8 bases are shared with TRBD1. The CDR3 consists of 13 residues. The ends lost 3 bases at V and 5 bases at J; junction bases unmatched: 2. Germline V gene sequence: CDR1 WSHSY, CDR2 SAAADI. This chain's CDR3 is CASSDRGPETQYF. The CDR3 bases are TGCGCCAGCAGTGACAGGGGGCCGGAGACCCAGTACTTC.